What follows are 10 T cell receptor beta chains derived from one specimen sequenced in a study of blood T cell repertoires in COVID-19 (dated by TCRdb to the early 2020s). Library creation used the immunoSEQ multiplex PCR assay. As stored in TCRdb, this immuneACCESS dataset retains in-frame rearrangements with V and J assigned. A fraction of the clones does not appear; measured against another copy, unresolved V genes explain less than half of the discrepancy, and the remainder lacks a known reason. For this sample the table gives approximately 190,000 clones, of which roughly 82% were detected only once. The ten most abundant clones make up more than 4.5% of the sample. Sequences were obtained from peripheral blood. Receptors were obtained from a woman aged 30 to 39 with acute or convalescent COVID-19.

This chain joins TRBV24-1 and TRBJ1-2; perhaps TRBD1 as D (5 bases). The V end lost 10 bases, the J end lost 2 bases, and 10 bases lay between the germline ends. There are 12 residues in the CDR3. Germline V gene lookup returns CDR1 KGHDR and CDR2 SFDVKD. The CDR3 region is CATPTENYGYTF. The CDR3 nucleotides read TGTGCCACTCCGACAGAGAACTATGGCTACACCTTC.

This sequence joins TRBV27 and TRBJ2-1; the match to TRBD2 covers 7 bases. Germline assignment: CDR1 MNHEY and CDR2 SMNVEV (reference sequence). The CDR3 consists of 16 residues. V lost 4 bases to trimming and J lost 7 bases; unmatched junction nucleotides: 13. The CDR3 coding sequence is TGTGCCAGCAGTTCCATTCGGCGGGAGAGGGGTAATGAGCAGTTCTTC. It encodes CASSSIRRERGNEQFF.

J is TRBJ2-1 and V is TRBV28, with 13 positions matching TRBD2. The CDR3 contains 16 residues. CDR1 is MDHEN, CDR2 SYDVKM, per germline. V was clipped by 4 bases and J by 12 bases; unmatched bases: 12. The CDR3 DNA is TGTGCCAGCAGTTACCCCCGGACTAGCGGGGGAGTTACGCAGTTCTTC. This sequence encodes CASSYPRTSGGVTQFF.

This clone appeared a few times. The genes are TRBV30 and TRBJ2-7; TRBD2 matches at 9 bases. Germline V gene lookup returns CDR1 GTSNPN and CDR2 SVGIG (reference sequence). The ends lost 5 bases at V and 5 bases at J; junction bases unmatched: 4. The CDR3 runs to 12 residues. The CDR3 DNA follows: TGTGCCTGGGCGAGCGGGAGGCACGAGCAGTACTTC. Amino acids: CAWASGRHEQYF.

The chain couples TRBV6-6 to TRBJ1-1; 9 bases are shared with TRBD1. Germline V gives CDR1 MNHNY, CDR2 SVGAGI (reference sequence). The CDR3 runs to 16 residues. V dropped 6 bases and J dropped 0; count of bases not matched to a gene: 8. CDR3 in amino acids: CASSKFGQGMNTEAFF. The CDR3 DNA follows: TGTGCCAGCAGCAAATTCGGACAGGGGATGAACACTGAAGCTTTCTTT.

The V and J genes are TRBV6-5 and TRBJ1-2; D is unclear. Germline V gene data show CDR1 as MNHEY and CDR2 as SVGAGI. The ends were cut back, 0 bases at V and 8 bases at J, with 10 bases in the middle. The CDR3 runs to 13 residues. DNA for the CDR3: TGTGCCAGCAGTTACTCTCAAGCGGGGGGCTACACCTTC. This translates into CASSYSQAGGYTF.

The rearrangement uses TRBV7-9 and TRBJ2-7; a weak D match, TRBD1 (5 bases). V gave up 5 bases and J gave up 2 bases, with 10 bases separating them. This CDR3 is 13 amino acids long. The germline gives CDR1 SEHNR, CDR2 FQNEAQ (reference sequence). The CDR3 DNA is TGTGCCAGCAGCCCCCTGACAGCCTACGAGCAGTACTTC. It codes for CASSPLTAYEQYF.

CDR3 protein: CASSPGTGLYGYTF. The CDR3 nucleotides read TGTGCCAGCTCACCCGGGACAGGACTGTATGGCTACACCTTC. The chain couples TRBV18 to TRBJ1-2; 8 nucleotides align to TRBD1. The V and J ends lost 3 bases and 5 bases, in that order; junction bases with no gene match: 5. The CDR3 runs to 14 residues. Per germline, CDR1 KGHSH and CDR2 LQKENI.

This clone has only one observation. CDR3 nucleotide sequence: TGTGCCACCAGTCCTCGGGACAGCCGGGGAGAGACCCAGTACTTC. Its translation is CATSPRDSRGETQYF. The chain uses TRBV15 and TRBJ2-5, with TRBD1 matching over 7 bases. The V gene's germline CDR1 is LNHNV and CDR2 YYDKDF (reference sequence). The CDR3 is 15 amino acids. The V segment lost 6 bases and the J segment 4 bases; nucleotides outside the gene matches: 11. Looking up the rest from reference TRBV15 and TRBJ2-5 gives the full variable domain: DAMVIQNPRYQVTQFGKPVTLSCSQTLNHNVMYWYQQKSSQAPKLLFHYYDKDFNNEADTPDNFQSRRPNTSFCFLDIRSPGLGDTAMYLCATSPRDSRGETQYFGPGTRLLVL.

Only one count was recorded for this clone. The genes are TRBV3-1 (or the pseudogene TRBV3-2) and TRBJ1-2, with D unclear. The CDR3 totals 13 residues. Between the trimmed V and J ends, which lost 1 base and 5 bases, there was a span of 8 bases. Germline V CDR1 and CDR2: LGHDT, YNNKEL (reference sequence). This chain's CDR3 is CASSQVVTYGYTF. CDR3 DNA: TGTGCCAGCAGCCAAGTGGTGACATATGGCTACACCTTC.